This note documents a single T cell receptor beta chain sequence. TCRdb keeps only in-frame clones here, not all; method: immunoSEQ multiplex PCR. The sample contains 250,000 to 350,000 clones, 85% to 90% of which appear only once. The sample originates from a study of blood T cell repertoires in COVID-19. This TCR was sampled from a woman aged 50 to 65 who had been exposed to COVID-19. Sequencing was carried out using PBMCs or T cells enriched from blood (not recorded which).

The CDR3 protein is CASSQGTGGTYEQYF. DNA for the CDR3: TGCGCCAGCAGCCAAGGGACAGGGGGAACCTACGAGCAGTACTTC. This sequence joins TRBV5-1 and TRBJ2-7; 11 positions agree with TRBD1. J was trimmed by 2 bases and V by 4 bases; bases with no gene match: 5. The CDR3 totals 15 residues. The germline CDR1 and CDR2 sequences are SGHRS and YFSETQ.